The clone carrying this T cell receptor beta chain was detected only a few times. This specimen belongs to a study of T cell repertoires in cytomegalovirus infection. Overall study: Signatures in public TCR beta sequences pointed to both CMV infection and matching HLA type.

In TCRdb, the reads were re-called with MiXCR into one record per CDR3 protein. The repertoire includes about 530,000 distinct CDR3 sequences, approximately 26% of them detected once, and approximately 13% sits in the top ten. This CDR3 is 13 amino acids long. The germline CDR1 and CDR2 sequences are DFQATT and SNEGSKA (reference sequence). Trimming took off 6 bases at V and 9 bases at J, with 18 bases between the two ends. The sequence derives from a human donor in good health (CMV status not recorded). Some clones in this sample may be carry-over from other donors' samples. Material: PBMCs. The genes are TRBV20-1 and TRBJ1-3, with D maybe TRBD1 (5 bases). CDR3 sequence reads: CSAPEDSSGTIYF. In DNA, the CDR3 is TGCAGTGCGCCCGAAGACAGCTCTGGCACCATATATTTT.